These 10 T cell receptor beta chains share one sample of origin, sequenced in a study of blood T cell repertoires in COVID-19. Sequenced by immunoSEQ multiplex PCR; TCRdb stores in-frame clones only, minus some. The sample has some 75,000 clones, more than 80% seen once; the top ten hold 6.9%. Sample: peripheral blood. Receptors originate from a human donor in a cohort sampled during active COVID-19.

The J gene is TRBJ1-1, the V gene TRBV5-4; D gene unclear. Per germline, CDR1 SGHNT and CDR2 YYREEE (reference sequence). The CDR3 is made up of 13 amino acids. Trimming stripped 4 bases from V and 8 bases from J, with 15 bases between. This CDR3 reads CASSLGTRVEAFF. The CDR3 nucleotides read TGTGCCAGCAGCCTAGGAACCCGAGTAGAAGCTTTCTTT. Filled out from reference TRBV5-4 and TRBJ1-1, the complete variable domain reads ETGVTQSPTHLIKTRGQQVTLRCSSQSGHNTVSWYQQALGQGPQFIFQYYREEENGRGNFPPRFSGLQFPNYSSELNVNALELDDSALYLCASSLGTRVEAFFGQGTRLTVV.

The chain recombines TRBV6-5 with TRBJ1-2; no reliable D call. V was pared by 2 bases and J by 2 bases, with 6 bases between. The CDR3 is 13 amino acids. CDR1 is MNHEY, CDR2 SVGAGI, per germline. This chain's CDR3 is CASSYTENYGYTF. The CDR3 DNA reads TGTGCCAGCAGTTACACAGAAAACTATGGCTACACCTTC.

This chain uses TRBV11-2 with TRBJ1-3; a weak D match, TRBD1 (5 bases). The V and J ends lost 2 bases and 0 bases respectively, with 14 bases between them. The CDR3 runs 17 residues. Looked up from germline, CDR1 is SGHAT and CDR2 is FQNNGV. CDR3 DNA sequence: TGTGCCAGCAGCTTACTCGACAGTTCACCCTCTGGAAACACCATATATTTT. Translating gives CASSLLDSSPSGNTIYF.

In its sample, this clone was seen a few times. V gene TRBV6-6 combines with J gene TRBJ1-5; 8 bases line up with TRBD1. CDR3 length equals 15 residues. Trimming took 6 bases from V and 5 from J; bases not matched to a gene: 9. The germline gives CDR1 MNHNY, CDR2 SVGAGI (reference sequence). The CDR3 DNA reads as TGTGCCAGCAGACCTGACAGGGGTTCCGATCAGCCCCAGCATTTT. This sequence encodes CASRPDRGSDQPQHF.

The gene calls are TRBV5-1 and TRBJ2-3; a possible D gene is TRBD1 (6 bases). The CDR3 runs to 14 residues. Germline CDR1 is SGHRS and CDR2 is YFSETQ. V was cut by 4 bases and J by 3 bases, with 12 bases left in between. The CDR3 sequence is CASSPRTETDTQYF. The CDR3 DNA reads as TGCGCCAGCAGCCCCCGGACAGAAACAGATACGCAGTATTTT.

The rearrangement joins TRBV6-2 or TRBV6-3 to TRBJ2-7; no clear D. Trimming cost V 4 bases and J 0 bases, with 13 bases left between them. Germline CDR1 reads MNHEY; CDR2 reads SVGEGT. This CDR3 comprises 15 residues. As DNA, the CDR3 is TGTGCCAGCAGTTCCCTACTGTCCCTCTCCTACGAGCAGTACTTC. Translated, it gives CASSSLLSLSYEQYF.

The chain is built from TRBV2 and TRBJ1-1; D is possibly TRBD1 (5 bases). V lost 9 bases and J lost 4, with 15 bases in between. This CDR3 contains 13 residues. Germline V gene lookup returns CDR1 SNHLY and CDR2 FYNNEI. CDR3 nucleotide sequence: TGTGCCAGTTCGCCTCAGGGAGGCACTGAAGCTTTCTTT. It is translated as CASSPQGGTEAFF.

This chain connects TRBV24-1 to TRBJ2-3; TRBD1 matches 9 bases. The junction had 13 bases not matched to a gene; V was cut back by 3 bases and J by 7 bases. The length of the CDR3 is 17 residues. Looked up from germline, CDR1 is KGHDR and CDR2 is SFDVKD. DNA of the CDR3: TGTGCCACCAGTGATGGATCTCCGGGACAGGGTAGTTATACGCAGTATTTT. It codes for CATSDGSPGQGSYTQYF.

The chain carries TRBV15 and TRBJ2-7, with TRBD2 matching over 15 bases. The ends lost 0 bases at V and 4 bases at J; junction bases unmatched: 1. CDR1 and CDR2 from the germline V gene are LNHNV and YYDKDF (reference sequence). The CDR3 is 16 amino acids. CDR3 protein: CATSREGLAGGYEQYF. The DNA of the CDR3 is TGTGCCACCAGCAGAGAGGGACTAGCGGGGGGATACGAGCAGTACTTC. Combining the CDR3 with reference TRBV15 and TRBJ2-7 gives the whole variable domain DAMVIQNPRYQVTQFGKPVTLSCSQTLNHNVMYWYQQKSSQAPKLLFHYYDKDFNNEADTPDNFQSRRPNTSFCFLDIRSPGLGDTAMYLCATSREGLAGGYEQYFGPGTRLTVT.

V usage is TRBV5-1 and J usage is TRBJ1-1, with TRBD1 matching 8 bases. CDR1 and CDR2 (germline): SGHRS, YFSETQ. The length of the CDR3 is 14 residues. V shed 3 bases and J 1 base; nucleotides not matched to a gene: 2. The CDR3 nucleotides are TGCGCCAGCAGCTCCGGACAGGGGAACACTGAAGCTTTCTTT. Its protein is CASSSGQGNTEAFF.